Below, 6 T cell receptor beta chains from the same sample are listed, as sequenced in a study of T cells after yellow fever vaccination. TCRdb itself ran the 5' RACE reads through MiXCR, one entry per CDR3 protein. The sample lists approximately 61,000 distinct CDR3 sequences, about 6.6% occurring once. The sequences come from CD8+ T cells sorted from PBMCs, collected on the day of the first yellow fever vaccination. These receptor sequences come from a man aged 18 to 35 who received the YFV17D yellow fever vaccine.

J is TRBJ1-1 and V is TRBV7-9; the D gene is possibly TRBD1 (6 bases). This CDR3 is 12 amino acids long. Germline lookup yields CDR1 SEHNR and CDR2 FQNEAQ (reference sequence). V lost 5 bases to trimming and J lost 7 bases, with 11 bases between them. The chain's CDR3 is CASSLTGIEAFF. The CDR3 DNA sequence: TGTGCCAGCAGCCTAACAGGGATTGAAGCTTTCTTT.

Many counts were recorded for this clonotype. CDR3 residues: CASGISGNGIQYF. The CDR3, as DNA: TGCGCCAGCGGGATCTCAGGGAATGGCATTCAGTACTTC. The chain combines TRBV5-1 with TRBJ2-4, with a possible D match to TRBD1 (5 bases). The length of the CDR3 is 13 residues. Germline V CDR1 and CDR2: SGHRS, YFSETQ. Trimming stripped 7 bases from V and 9 bases from J, with 17 bases between.

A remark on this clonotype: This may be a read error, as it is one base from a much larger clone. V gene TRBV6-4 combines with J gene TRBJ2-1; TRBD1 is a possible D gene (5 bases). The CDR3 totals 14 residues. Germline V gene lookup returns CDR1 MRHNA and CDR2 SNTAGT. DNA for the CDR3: TGTGCCAGCAGTGACTCGTCGATCAGGGCATGGACCGTCTTC. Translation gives CASSDSSIRAWTVF.

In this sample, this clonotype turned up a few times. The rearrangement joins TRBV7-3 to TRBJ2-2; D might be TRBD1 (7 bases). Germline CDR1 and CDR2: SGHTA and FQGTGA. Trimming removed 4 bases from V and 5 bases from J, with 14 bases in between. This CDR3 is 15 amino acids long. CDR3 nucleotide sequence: TGTGCCAGCAGCTATACAGGGGCGGGAACCGGGGAGCTGTTTTTT. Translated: CASSYTGAGTGELFF.

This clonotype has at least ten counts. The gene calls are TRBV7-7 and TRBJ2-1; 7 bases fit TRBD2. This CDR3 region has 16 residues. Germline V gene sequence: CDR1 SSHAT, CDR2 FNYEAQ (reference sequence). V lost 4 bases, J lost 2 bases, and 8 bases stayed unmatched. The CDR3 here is CASSSALAAPYNEQFF. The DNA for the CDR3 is TGTGCCAGCAGCTCAGCCCTAGCGGCCCCCTACAATGAGCAGTTCTTC.

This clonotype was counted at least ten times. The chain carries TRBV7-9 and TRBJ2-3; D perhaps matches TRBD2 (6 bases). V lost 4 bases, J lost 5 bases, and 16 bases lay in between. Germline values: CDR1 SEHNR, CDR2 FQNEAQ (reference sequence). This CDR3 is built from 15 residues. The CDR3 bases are TGTGCCAGCAGCTCTGAGGCGGAGGGGATAGATACGCAGTATTTT. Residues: CASSSEAEGIDTQYF.